This TCR beta chain came from a study of T cells after posttransplantation cyclophosphamide. Study-wide points: Donor-recipient repertoire similarity was low at 1-2 months, rising over year one.

Busulfan-fludarabine conditioning, marrow transplant, and cyclophosphamide on days +3 and +4 were administered. Only in-frame clones appear in the TCRdb table, and some are missing; sequencing was by immunoSEQ multiplex PCR. The profile shows some 43,000 clones, less than 95% of them singletons. As to this clone: Antigen unknown.

This CDR3 region has 14 residues. Germline-derived CDR1 and CDR2 are SGHNT and YYREEE (reference sequence). The ends were cut back, 3 bases at V and 6 bases at J, with 16 bases in the middle. V usage is TRBV5-4 and J usage is TRBJ2-7; D is perhaps TRBD1 (6 bases). The TCR sequence derives from a male patient aged 55 to 70 who received an allogeneic stem cell transplant from a related donor and was CMV-positive. Some T cells could come from the graft donor. This sample comprised PBMCs, obtained around 60 days after allogeneic stem cell transplant with posttransplant cyclophosphamide. In DNA form, the CDR3 reads TGTGCCAGCAGCTCACAGGGATCTTCCCCCGAGCAGTACGTC. It translates to CASSSQGSSPEQYV.